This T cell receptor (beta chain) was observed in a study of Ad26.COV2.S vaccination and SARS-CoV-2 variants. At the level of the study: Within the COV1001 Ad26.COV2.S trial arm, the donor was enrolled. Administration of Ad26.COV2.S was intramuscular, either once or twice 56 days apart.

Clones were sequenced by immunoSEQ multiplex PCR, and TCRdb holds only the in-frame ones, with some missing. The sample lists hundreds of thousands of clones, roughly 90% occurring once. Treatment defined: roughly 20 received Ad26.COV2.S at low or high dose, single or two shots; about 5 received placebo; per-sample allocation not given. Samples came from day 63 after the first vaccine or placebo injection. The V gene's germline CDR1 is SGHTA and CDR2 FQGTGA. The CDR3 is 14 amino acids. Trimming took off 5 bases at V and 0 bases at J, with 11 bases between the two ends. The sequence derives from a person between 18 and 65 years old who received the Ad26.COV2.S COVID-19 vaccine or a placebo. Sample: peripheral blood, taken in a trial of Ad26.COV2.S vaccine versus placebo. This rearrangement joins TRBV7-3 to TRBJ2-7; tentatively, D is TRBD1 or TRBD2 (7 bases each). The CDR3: CASSPRGGSYEQYF. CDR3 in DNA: TGTGCCAGCAGCCCCAGGGGGGGCTCCTACGAGCAGTACTTC.